The rows below give T cell receptor beta chains drawn from one sample of a study of naive and memory T cell subsets. TCRdb fed the UMI-ligation and nested PCR reads into MiXCR, producing one record per CDR3 protein. This repertoire shows some 110,000 distinct CDR3 sequences, roughly 15% found once; its top ten account for about 3%. What was sequenced was naive CD8+ T cells from blood. Source of these receptors: a human donor in good health. Each CDR3 is given with its conserved first and last residue. The D gene is left open where the match is weak. Not all rows give a size; the values are once, few, many and, for expanded clones, a class.

-	-	TRBV10-3	TRBJ1-5	CAISESTWQGNQPQHF	TGTGCCATCAGTGAGTCGACGTGGCAGGGCAATCAGCCCCAGCATTTT
few	-	TRBV19	TRBJ1-2	CASSIGPGGYTF	TGTGCCAGTAGTATAGGTCCGGGAGGCTACACCTTC
few	TRBD1	TRBV12-3/TRBV12-4	TRBJ1-3	CASSPTGTGNTIYF	TGTGCCAGCAGCCCGACAGGGACTGGAAACACCATATATTTT
-	TRBD2	TRBV5-6	TRBJ2-7	CASSPMGGSSYEQYF	TGTGCCAGCAGCCCCATGGGCGGGAGCTCCTACGAGCAGTACTTC
few	TRBD2	TRBV24-1	TRBJ2-1	CAVSGSRYNEQFF	TGTGCCGTGAGCGGGAGTCGGTACAATGAGCAGTTCTTC
many	TRBD2	TRBV5-6	TRBJ2-7	CASSLLSGSWYEQYF	TGTGCCAGCAGCTTGTTGAGCGGGAGTTGGTACGAGCAGTACTTC
-	-	TRBV7-2	TRBJ2-1	CASSLEPTDEQFF	TGTGCCAGCAGCTTGGAACCCACGGATGAGCAGTTCTTC
-	-	TRBV12-3/TRBV12-4	TRBJ1-6	CASSLNRPGADYSPLHF	TGTGCCAGCAGCTTAAACCGCCCGGGGGCGGATTATTCACCCCTCCACTTT
-	TRBD2	TRBV15	TRBJ2-3	CATSRAGGRNTQYF	TGTGCCACCAGCCGCGCGGGAGGGCGTAATACGCAGTATTTT
many	-	TRBV11-3	TRBJ2-3	CASSLQGPYATDTQYF	TGTGCCAGCAGTTTACAAGGACCATACGCCACAGATACGCAGTATTTT
-	-	TRBV5-1	TRBJ2-7	CASSLGGRAPYEQYF	TGCGCCAGCAGCTTGGGAGGTAGAGCCCCGTACGAGCAGTACTTC
many	TRBD2	TRBV20-1	TRBJ2-1	CSARGGTSLVNNEQFF	TGCAGTGCTAGAGGAGGGACTAGCCTAGTCAACAATGAGCAGTTCTTC
few	-	TRBV4-3	TRBJ1-2	CASSPGGQVYGYTF	TGCGCCAGCAGCCCCGGAGGGCAGGTTTATGGCTACACCTTC
few	-	TRBV4-3	TRBJ2-3	CASSQETPGAFGDTQYF	TGCGCCAGCAGCCAAGAAACCCCGGGGGCTTTTGGAGATACGCAGTATTTT
many	-	TRBV12-3/TRBV12-4	TRBJ2-1	CASSPLGDEGYENNEQFF	TGTGCCAGCAGTCCCCTGGGGGATGAGGGGTATGAGAACAATGAGCAGTTCTTC
few	-	TRBV7-2	TRBJ1-5	CASSLRPGRDQPQHF	TGTGCCAGCAGCTTACGGCCCGGCCGAGATCAGCCCCAGCATTTT
few	-	TRBV6-1	TRBJ2-1	CASERIQAEQFF	TGTGCCAGCGAGAGGATCCAGGCTGAGCAGTTCTTC
-	TRBD1	TRBV28	TRBJ2-7	CASTTQGAIEQYF	TGTGCCAGCACCACACAGGGGGCGATTGAGCAGTACTTC
many	TRBD2	TRBV5-6	TRBJ2-5	CASSLGLAGPRETQYF	TGTGCCAGCAGCTTGGGTCTAGCGGGCCCCCGGGAGACCCAGTACTTC
many	-	TRBV18	TRBJ1-1	CASSPQGSNTEAFF	TGTGCCAGCTCACCACAGGGATCCAACACTGAAGCTTTCTTT
-	-	TRBV20-1	TRBJ2-3	CSARDGGRDEYF	TGCAGTGCTAGAGATGGCGGCAGGGATGAGTATTTT
once	TRBD1	TRBV28	TRBJ2-5	CASSHGTGQETQYF	TGTGCCAGCAGTCACGGGACAGGACAAGAGACCCAGTACTTC